This T cell receptor beta chain was retrieved from a study of CD8 T cells in Susac syndrome. Trimming took off 4 bases at V and 0 bases at J, with 11 bases between the two ends. Germline CDR1 is SGDLS and CDR2 is YYNGEE. The CDR3 is 14 amino acids. Roughly 0.5 to 1 ug RNA was reverse transcribed with random hexamers. A single record per CDR3 protein comes from TCRdb applying MiXCR to the immunoSEQ multiplex PCR reads. The sample holds 80,000 or so distinct CDR3 sequences, around 94% seen once. V is TRBV9 and J is TRBJ2-7, with TRBD1 as a possible D gene (5 bases). Sequencing was done on a sample of CD8+ T cells from PBMCs. The clonotype was recovered from a human donor in good health. The CDR3 region is CASSPQGDSYEQYF. The CDR3 DNA reads TGTGCCAGCAGCCCTCAAGGGGACTCCTACGAGCAGTACTTC.